This T cell receptor beta chain was sequenced in a study of cytomegalovirus exposure and HLA in healthy donors. For the study at large: Earlier, almost 120 million unique TCR beta sequences were recovered from about 179 million T cells by an analysis.

Findings of the study overall: Despite most TCR sequences being rare, some public TCRs occurred in many donors. The authors enumerated 164 TCR beta chains as linked to cytomegalovirus.

The CDR3 covers 16 residues. Germline CDR1 and CDR2: SGHNT and YYREEE (reference sequence). Between the trimmed V and J ends, which lost 0 bases and 1 base, there was a span of 8 bases. This clone has just one count. Its specificity is not known. With 60 Vbeta and 13 Jbeta primers, the PCR was carried out. Assay used: immunoSEQ multiplex PCR; TCRdb lists only in-frame clones, some missing. Of under 130,000 clones listed, 60% to 85% are singletons. The sample taken for sequencing was PBMCs. The chain couples TRBV5-4 to TRBJ1-6; D might be TRBD1 (6 bases). This TCR was sampled from a man between 35 and 55 years old in good health and CMV-seronegative. The CDR3 DNA reads as TGTGCCAGCAGCTTGGAGCAGGGGTCCTATAATTCACCCCTCCACTTT. Its protein product is CASSLEQGSYNSPLHF.